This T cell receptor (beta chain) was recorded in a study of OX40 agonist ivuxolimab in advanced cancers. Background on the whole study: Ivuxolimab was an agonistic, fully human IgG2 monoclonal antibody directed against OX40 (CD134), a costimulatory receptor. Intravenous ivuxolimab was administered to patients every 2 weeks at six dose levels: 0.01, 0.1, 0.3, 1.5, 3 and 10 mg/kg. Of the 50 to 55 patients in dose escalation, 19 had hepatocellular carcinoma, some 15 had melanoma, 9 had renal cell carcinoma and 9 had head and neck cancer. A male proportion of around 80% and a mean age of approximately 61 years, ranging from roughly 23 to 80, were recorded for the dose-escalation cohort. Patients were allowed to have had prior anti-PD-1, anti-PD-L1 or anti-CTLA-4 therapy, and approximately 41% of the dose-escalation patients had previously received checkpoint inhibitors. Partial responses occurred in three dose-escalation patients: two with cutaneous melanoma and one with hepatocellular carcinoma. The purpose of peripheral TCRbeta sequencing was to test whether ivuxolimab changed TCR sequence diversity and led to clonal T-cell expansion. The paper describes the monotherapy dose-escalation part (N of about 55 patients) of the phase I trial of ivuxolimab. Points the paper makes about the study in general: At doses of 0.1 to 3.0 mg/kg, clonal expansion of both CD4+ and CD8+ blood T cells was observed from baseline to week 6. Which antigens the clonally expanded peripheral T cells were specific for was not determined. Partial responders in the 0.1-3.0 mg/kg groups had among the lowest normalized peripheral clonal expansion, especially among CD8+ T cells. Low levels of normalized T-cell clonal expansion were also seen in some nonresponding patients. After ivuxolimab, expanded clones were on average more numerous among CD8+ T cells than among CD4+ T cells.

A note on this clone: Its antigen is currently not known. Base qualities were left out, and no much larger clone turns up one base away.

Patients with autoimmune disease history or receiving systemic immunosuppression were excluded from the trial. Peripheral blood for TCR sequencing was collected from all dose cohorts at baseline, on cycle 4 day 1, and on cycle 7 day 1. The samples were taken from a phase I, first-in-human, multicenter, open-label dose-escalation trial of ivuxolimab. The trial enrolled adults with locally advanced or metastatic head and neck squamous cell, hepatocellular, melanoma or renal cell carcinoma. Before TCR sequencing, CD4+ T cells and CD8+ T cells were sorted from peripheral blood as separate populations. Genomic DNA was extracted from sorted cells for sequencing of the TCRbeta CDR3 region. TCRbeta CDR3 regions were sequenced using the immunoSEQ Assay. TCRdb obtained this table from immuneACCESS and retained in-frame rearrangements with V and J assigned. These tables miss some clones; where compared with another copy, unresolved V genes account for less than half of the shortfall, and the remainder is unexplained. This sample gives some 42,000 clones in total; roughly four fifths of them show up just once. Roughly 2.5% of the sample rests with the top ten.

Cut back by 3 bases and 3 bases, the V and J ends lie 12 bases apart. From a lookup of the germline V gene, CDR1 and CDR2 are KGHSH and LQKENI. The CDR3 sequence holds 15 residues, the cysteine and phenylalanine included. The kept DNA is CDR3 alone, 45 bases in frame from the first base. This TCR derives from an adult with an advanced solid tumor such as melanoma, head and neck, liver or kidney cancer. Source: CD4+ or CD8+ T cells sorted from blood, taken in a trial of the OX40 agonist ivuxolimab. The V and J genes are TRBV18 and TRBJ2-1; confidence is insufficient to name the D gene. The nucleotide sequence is TGTGCCAGCTCACCGGATACGACTTTCTACAATGAGCAGTTCTTC. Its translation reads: CASSPDTTFYNEQFF.